This section outlines one T cell receptor beta chain sequence together with its context. The protocol was immunoSEQ multiplex PCR, while the TCRdb copy is restricted to in-frame clones and leaves out a portion. The table lists hundreds of thousands of clones, roughly 98% of them singletons. This sample is drawn from a study of shared clonotypes between healthy human individuals. Overall study: Donors, aged 18 to 49, were a couple of women and a few men.

CDR3 length: 15 amino acids. Germline loops: CDR1 SGHTA, CDR2 FQGNSA. V was pared by 4 bases and J by 0 bases, with 13 bases between. Naive CD8 cells lacked CD45RO, underwent positive selection for CCR7 and left out terminally differentiated effector memory CD45RA+ cells. The chain employs TRBV7-2 and TRBJ2-7; D call uncertain. This TCR was recovered from a man under 40 in good health. What was sequenced was naive CD8+ T cells sorted from blood. For the CDR3, the DNA is TGTGCCAGCAGCTACCTCTCACACCGCTCCTACGAGCAGTACTTC. Its translation is CASSYLSHRSYEQYF.